This TCR beta chain was captured by sequencing in a study of tumor and adjacent non-tumor tissue in lung cancer. The CDR3 extends over 16 residues, inclusive of both ends. Looked up from germline, CDR1 is MNHEY and CDR2 is SVGEGT. Concerning this clonotype itself: It is likely a read error, because the conserved phenylalanine at the end of the CDR3 is missing. No DNA is shown, since the ends of the CDR3 on it are uncertain; the CDR3 is the one TCRdb lists.

No cell sorting was done before RNA was extracted from the tissue. Distant lung tissue was collected more than 3 cm away from the tumor edge. The library came from three nested PCR rounds adapted from ARM-PCR protocols. Using its own MiXCR run on the multiplex PCR reads, TCRdb lists one record per CDR3 protein. The sample records some 100,000 distinct CDR3 sequences, roughly two thirds being singletons. V and J are TRBV6-2 or TRBV6-3 and TRBJ1-2; the D call of TRBD1 is as the table states it, not checked on the DNA. The sequence was collected from a man aged 55 to 70 with non-small cell lung cancer. Sequencing used distant non-tumor lung tissue. Here the CDR3 reads CASSPGDITTFSDYIS.